The entry below gives a single T cell receptor (beta chain) sequence along with its context. The antigen is unknown. This record comes from a study of shared clonotypes between healthy human individuals. General study results and limits: Generation of non-shared clonotypes was less probable than generation of clonotypes shared by all four donors. Of the naive CD4 clonotypes, around 4.9% were shared across several donors.

V was clipped by 4 bases and J by 8 bases, with 12 bases between them. The germline gives CDR1 MDHEN, CDR2 SYDVKM. The CDR3 is made up of 13 amino acids. Generated by immunoSEQ multiplex PCR, the TCRdb table keeps only in-frame clones and is missing some. Of approximately 1.5 million clones in the sample, 95% to 99% were seen once. Sequenced sample: naive CD4+ T cells sorted from blood. Subset here: CD45RA+ positively selected. The sequence derives from a man aged 25-45 years in good health. The chain has TRBV28 and TRBJ2-1; the D is unclear. The CDR3 sequence is CASSSPPLHEQFF. The CDR3 DNA reads TGTGCCAGCAGTTCCCCACCACTCCATGAGCAGTTCTTC. Together with reference TRBV28 and TRBJ2-1, the CDR3 gives the full variable domain: DVKVTQSSRYLVKRTGEKVFLECVQDMDHENMFWYRQDPGLGLRLIYFSYDVKMKEKGDIPEGYSVSREKKERFSLILESASTNQTSMYLCASSSPPLHEQFFGPGTRLTVL.